The 15 T cell receptor beta chains listed next were all sequenced from one sample in a study of response to subunit inactivated influenza vaccine. One entry per CDR3 protein, called by TCRdb with MiXCR from the RT-PCR reads. Among almost 600,000 distinct CDR3 sequences listed, 12% to 15% were seen once. This specimen consisted of PBMCs from blood, obtained about 13 days after vaccination. The receptors here all came from a man over 45 who received an inactivated influenza vaccine.

The chain recombines TRBV12-3 or TRBV12-4 with TRBJ2-3; TRBD2 is a possible D gene (5 bases). CDR3 length: 15 amino acids. The V gene lost 2 bases and the J gene lost 4 bases, with 13 bases spanning the gap. CDR3 region: CASSLRSGGPDTQYF. The DNA of the CDR3 is TGTGCCAGCAGTTTAAGGAGCGGAGGACCAGATACGCAGTATTTT.

Details on this clonotype: One end of the junction fails to match germline, which may point to a read error. The chain couples TRBV5-1 to TRBJ2-3; 7 nucleotides line up with TRBD2. The CDR3 runs 16 residues. The germline CDR1 and CDR2 sequences are SGHRS and YFSETQ. The CDR3 sequence is CASSWTGTMSKDTQYF. The DNA for the CDR3 is TGCGCCAGCAGCTGGACCGGGACTATGAGCAAAGATACGCAGTATTTT. Drawing the rest from reference TRBV5-1 and TRBJ2-3, the complete variable domain is KAGVTQTPRYLIKTRGQQVTLSCSPISGHRSVSWYQQTPGQGLQFLFEYFSETQRNKGNFPGRFSGRQFSNSRSEMNVSTLELGDSALYLCASSWTGTMSKDTQYFGPGTRLTVL.

The rearrangement joins TRBV28 to TRBJ2-3, with 8 bases that match TRBD1. This CDR3 is 16 amino acids long. After removal of 5 bases from V and 5 bases from J, the junction contained 12 bases not matched to a gene. CDR1 is MDHEN and CDR2 is SYDVKM in the germline V gene. This chain's CDR3 is CASSPSMGQAGDTQYF. CDR3 in DNA: TGTGCCAGCAGTCCATCAATGGGACAGGCCGGAGATACGCAGTATTTT.

This chain joins TRBV3-1 and TRBJ2-7; 8 bases agree with TRBD2. This CDR3 is built from 15 residues. Germline trimming cut 0 bases from V and 7 bases from J; bases unmatched to any gene: 8. Germline lookup yields CDR1 LGHDT and CDR2 YNNKEL (reference sequence). CDR3 protein: CASSQDSGGAWEQYF. The CDR3 DNA sequence: TGTGCCAGCAGCCAAGATTCCGGGGGGGCCTGGGAGCAGTACTTC.

V usage is TRBV5-4 and J usage is TRBJ2-1, with D perhaps TRBD2 (6 bases). This CDR3 region has 15 residues. V was shortened by 2 bases and J by 3 bases, with 12 bases between the two germline ends. Looked up from germline, CDR1 is SGHNT and CDR2 is YYREEE (reference sequence). The CDR3: CASSFTGRSYNEQFF. The DNA for the CDR3 is TGTGCCAGCAGCTTCACCGGGAGAAGCTACAATGAGCAGTTCTTC.

This clonotype showed up just a few times. This rearrangement joins TRBV4-3 to TRBJ2-3; TRBD1 is a possible D gene (6 bases). This CDR3 is 16 amino acids long. Germline V gene data show CDR1 as LGHNA and CDR2 as YSLEER. Trimming shortened V by 4 bases and J by 0 bases, and 14 bases separated the two germline ends. The CDR3 DNA follows: TGCGCCAGCAGCCCTACGGACAGATCTAGCACAGATACGCAGTATTTT. Translated, it gives CASSPTDRSSTDTQYF.

The rearrangement links TRBV12-3 or TRBV12-4 to TRBJ2-6; no clear D. This CDR3 spans 13 amino acids. Between the trimmed V and J ends, which lost 8 bases and 0 bases, there was a span of 5 bases. The CDR3 reads CASVPSGANVLTF. DNA for the CDR3: TGTGCCAGCGTTCCCTCTGGGGCCAACGTCCTGACTTTC.

This clonotype was counted between two and nine times. The chain is built from TRBV7-3 and TRBJ2-3; D might be TRBD2 (5 bases). This CDR3 is 13 amino acids long. Germline values: CDR1 SGHTA, CDR2 FQGTGA. The V and J ends lost 5 bases and 4 bases respectively, with 10 bases between them. CDR3 bases: TGTGCCAGCAGCACAAGTAGCGCAGATACGCAGTATTTT. Translating gives CASSTSSADTQYF.

J is TRBJ2-2 and V is TRBV20-1; D perhaps matches TRBD2 (6 bases). Deletions cut 0 bases from V and 2 bases from J, with 13 bases between. Germline V gene sequence: CDR1 DFQATT, CDR2 SNEGSKA (reference sequence). The CDR3 is made up of 16 amino acids. The CDR3 reads CSARDLRRVNTGELFF. In DNA form, the CDR3 reads TGCAGTGCTAGAGATCTCAGGAGGGTAAACACCGGGGAGCTGTTTTTT.

This clonotype was seen ten or more times. The V call is TRBV9, the J call TRBJ2-3; the match to TRBD2 covers 11 bases. The germline CDR1 and CDR2 sequences are SGDLS and YYNGEE. V was pared by 4 bases and J by 2 bases, with 3 bases of the junction left unmatched. This CDR3 is built from 15 residues. CDR3 DNA: TGTGCCAGCAGCACTAGCGGGAGTCCCACAGATACGCAGTATTTT. This sequence encodes CASSTSGSPTDTQYF.

This clonotype was recorded many times. V usage is TRBV9 and J usage is TRBJ2-1; no firm D call. CDR3 length: 13 residues. Germline CDR1 SGDLS, CDR2 YYNGEE. The ends were cut back, 4 bases at V and 3 bases at J, with 8 bases in the middle. Written as DNA, the CDR3 is TGTGCCAGCAGCCCAGACCTCTACAATGAGCAGTTCTTC. It translates to CASSPDLYNEQFF.

This clonotype has a handful of counts. V usage is TRBV12-3 or TRBV12-4 and J usage is TRBJ1-5; 7 bases match TRBD1. The CDR3 covers 16 residues. V lost 7 bases, J lost 0 bases, and 9 bases stayed unmatched. CDR3 DNA: TGTGCCAGCAAGCGGGGACAGAGATATAGCAATCAGCCCCAGCATTTT. This sequence encodes CASKRGQRYSNQPQHF.

This clonotype has a handful of counts. The genes are TRBV20-1 and TRBJ1-5; D call uncertain. Trimming stripped 3 bases from V and 0 bases from J, with 12 bases between. This CDR3 contains 15 residues. Germline V lookup: CDR1 DFQATT, CDR2 SNEGSKA (reference sequence). The DNA for the CDR3 is TGCAGTGCTAGTCTCGGGTCCAATAGCAATCAGCCCCAGCATTTT. It translates to CSASLGSNSNQPQHF.

This clonotype occurred a few times. This chain joins TRBV20-1 and TRBJ1-5, with D unclear. The CDR3 runs to 14 residues. Per the germline V gene, CDR1 is DFQATT and CDR2 is SNEGSKA (reference sequence). V shed 1 base and J shed 2 bases, with 9 bases lying between them. CDR3 bases: TGCAGTGCTAGAGGGTCAAGTGGCAATCAGCCCCAGCATTTT. Translation gives CSARGSSGNQPQHF.

The chain uses TRBV29-1 and TRBJ2-5, with 7 bases that match TRBD1. In germline, CDR1 is SQVTM, CDR2 ANQGSEA. The CDR3 covers 14 residues. V shed 1 base and J 2 bases; nucleotides not matched to a gene: 4. Here the CDR3 DNA reads TGCAGCGTTGAAGGACAGGGTGGGCAAGAGACCCAGTACTTC. Protein sequence: CSVEGQGGQETQYF.